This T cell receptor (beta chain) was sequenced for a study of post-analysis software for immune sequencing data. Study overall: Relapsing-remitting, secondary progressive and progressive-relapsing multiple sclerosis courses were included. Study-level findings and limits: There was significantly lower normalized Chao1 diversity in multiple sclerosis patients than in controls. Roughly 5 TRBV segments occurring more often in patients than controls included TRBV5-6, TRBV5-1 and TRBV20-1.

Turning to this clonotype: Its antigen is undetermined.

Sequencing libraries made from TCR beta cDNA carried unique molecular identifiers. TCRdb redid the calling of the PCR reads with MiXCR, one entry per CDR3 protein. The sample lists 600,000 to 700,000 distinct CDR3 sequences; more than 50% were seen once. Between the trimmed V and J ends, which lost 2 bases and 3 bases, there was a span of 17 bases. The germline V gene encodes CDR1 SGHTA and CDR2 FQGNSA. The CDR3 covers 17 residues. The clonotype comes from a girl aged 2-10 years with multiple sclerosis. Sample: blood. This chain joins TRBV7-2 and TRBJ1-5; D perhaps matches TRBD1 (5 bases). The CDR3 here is CASSLRWSDSFNQPQHF. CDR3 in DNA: TGTGCCAGCAGCTTAAGGTGGAGCGACAGCTTCAATCAGCCCCAGCATTTT.